This T cell receptor (beta chain) appears in the sequencing data of a study of untreated major depressive disorder. Some clones are missing from TCRdb's copy, which holds only in-frame ones; the method was immunoSEQ multiplex PCR. The sample contains some 13,000 clones, 80% to 95% of which appear only once. Study-level points and caveats: TRBV05-01 (Vbeta 5.1) usage was higher in CD4+ T cells of depressed patients than controls.

Patients had DSM-IV major depressive disorder with a Hamilton Depression score of at least 18. CDR1 is SGHDN, CDR2 FVKESK, per germline. With 0 bases removed from V and 4 bases from J, the gap between germline ends came to 18 bases. This CDR3 region has 17 residues. Concerning this clone: Its target is unknown.

Input material: CD4+ T cells from PBMCs. The chain has TRBV14 and TRBJ1-1; no clear D gene. This receptor was identified in a woman aged 25 to 39 with major depressive disorder. CDR3 nucleotides: TGTGCCAGCAGCCAAGAATTGAGCTTGGTGGTTAGCACTGAAGCTTTCTTT. Its translation is CASSQELSLVVSTEAFF.